The clone carrying this T cell receptor beta chain was counted only a few times. This specimen comes from a study of blood T cell repertoires in COVID-19. The CDR3 covers 16 residues. J was trimmed by 4 bases and V by 0 bases; bases with no gene match: 5. The germline gives CDR1 SGHNT, CDR2 YYREEE (reference sequence). The repertoire was sequenced with immunoSEQ multiplex PCR; TCRdb's copy has only in-frame clones and lacks some. The sample lists approximately 69,000 clones; approximately 75% were seen once. This TCR was recovered from a human donor in a cohort sampled during active COVID-19. The sequenced sample was peripheral blood. The chain has TRBV5-4 and TRBJ2-7; 12 positions match TRBD1. CDR3 sequence: CASSLGWGQGAYEQYF. CDR3 DNA: TGTGCCAGCAGCTTGGGGTGGGGACAGGGGGCATACGAGCAGTACTTC.